What follows describes a single T cell receptor (beta chain). Antigen specificity is unknown. This sample stems from a study of brain T cells in children with intractable seizures. With 3 bases removed from V and 4 bases from J, the gap between germline ends came to 12 bases. Germline V CDR1 and CDR2: SGHVS, FQNEAQ. The length of the CDR3 is 14 residues. Regarding the study as a whole: Clones missing pre-surgery may reflect undersampling of that blood sample.

Method: immunoSEQ multiplex PCR; TCRdb's copy keeps in-frame clones and lacks some. The sample has approximately 44,000 clones, over 75% seen once. The receptor was derived from a girl aged 2-10 years with tuberous sclerosis and intractable seizures. The rearrangement uses TRBV7-8 and TRBJ1-2; D is perhaps TRBD1 (6 bases). This sample comprised peripheral blood, obtained at surgery. CDR3 coding DNA: TGTGCCAGCAGCTTCGGGACAAGACTCTATGGCTACACCTTC. As protein: CASSFGTRLYGYTF.